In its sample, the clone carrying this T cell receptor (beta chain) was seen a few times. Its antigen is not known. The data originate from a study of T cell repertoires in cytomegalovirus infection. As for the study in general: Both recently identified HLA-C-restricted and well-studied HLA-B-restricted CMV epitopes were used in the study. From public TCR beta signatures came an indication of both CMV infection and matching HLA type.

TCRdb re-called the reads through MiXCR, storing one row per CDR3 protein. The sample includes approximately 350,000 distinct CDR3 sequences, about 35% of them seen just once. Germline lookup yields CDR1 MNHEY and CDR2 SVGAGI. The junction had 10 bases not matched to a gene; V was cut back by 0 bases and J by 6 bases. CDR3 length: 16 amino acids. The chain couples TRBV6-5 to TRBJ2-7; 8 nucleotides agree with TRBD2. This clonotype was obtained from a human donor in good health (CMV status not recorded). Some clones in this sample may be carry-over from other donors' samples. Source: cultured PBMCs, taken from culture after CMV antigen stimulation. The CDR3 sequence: CASSYSRGTRVGEQYF. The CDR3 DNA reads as TGTGCCAGCAGTTACTCCCGGGGGACTAGGGTTGGCGAGCAGTACTTC.